The subject of this entry is one T cell receptor (beta chain). Antigen unknown. V trimming: 4 bases; J trimming: 2 bases; junction bases outside the gene matches: 14. The CDR3 loop spans 18 amino acids. Germline V gene lookup returns CDR1 SGHAT and CDR2 FQNNGV. It was through 5'RACE template switching that TCR cDNA was made, with a universal primer site and UMIs added. TCRdb redid the calling of the 5' RACE reads with MiXCR, one entry per CDR3 protein. This table holds around 310,000 distinct CDR3 sequences, 8.7% found once. The record originates from a study of T cells after yellow fever vaccination. On the study more broadly: Each low-cell-number fraction was prepared by means of SMART-Seq v4 Ultra Low Input.

The study's findings and limits: Relatively few clonotypes were ones that appeared in both CD4 and CD8 compartments. Most primary-vaccination clones recurred post-booster (nearly 98% CD4, about 87% CD8).

The receptor comes from a man in his late teens or twenties who received the YFV17D yellow fever vaccine. The sequencing here drew on PBMCs, taken on the day of the first yellow fever vaccination. The chain has TRBV11-2 and TRBJ2-5; 9 nucleotides agree with TRBD2. The CDR3 sequence is CASSSESGGPIGQETQYF. In DNA form, the CDR3 reads TGTGCCAGCAGCTCAGAGAGCGGGGGGCCGATCGGGCAAGAGACCCAGTACTTC.